The rows below give T cell receptor beta chains drawn from one sample of a study of human T cells and chemical hapten exposure. TCRdb reprocessed the RACE reads via MiXCR and lists one record per CDR3 protein. The sample carries roughly 380,000 distinct CDR3 sequences, about 6% recorded once. The material was whole blood, obtained in connection with sensitization to the hapten diphenylcyclopropenone (DPC). These receptors all come from a woman aged 18-35 years with alopecia areata. Some clones in this sample may be carry-over from other donors' samples. Both conserved end residues are part of each CDR3. D genes are given only for firm matches. Rows give clone size only sometimes, using once, few, many, or a class for an expanded clone.

CDR3aa	CDR3nt	d_gene	v_gene	abundance	j_gene
CASSYSLGGEAFF	TGTGCCAGCAGTTACTCGCTAGGGGGAGAAGCTTTCTTT	.	TRBV6-6	.	TRBJ1-1
CASSAIRLAGGKNTGELFF	TGTGCCAGCAGCGCTATAAGACTAGCGGGGGGCAAGAACACCGGGGAGCTGTTTTTT	TRBD2	TRBV7-8	.	TRBJ2-2
CASSTDRLNEQFF	TGTGCCAGCAGTACGGACAGGCTCAATGAGCAGTTCTTC	TRBD1	TRBV2	few	TRBJ2-1
CASSDHGPYGYTF	TGTGCCAGCAGCGATCATGGCCCCTATGGCTACACCTTC	.	TRBV3-1	.	TRBJ1-2
CASRSPGGDGYTF	TGTGCCAGCAGGAGTCCAGGGGGAGATGGCTACACCTTC	TRBD1	TRBV6-5	many	TRBJ1-2
CASNQAGGPYNEQFF	TGTGCCAGCAACCAAGCGGGGGGGCCCTACAATGAGCAGTTCTTC	TRBD2	TRBV13	many	TRBJ2-1
CASTGRGSSHEQFF	TGTGCCAGCACGGGGAGAGGAAGCAGCCATGAGCAGTTCTTC	.	TRBV6-5	few	TRBJ2-1
CASRTGQGRTEAFF	TGTGCCAGCAGGACGGGACAGGGTCGTACTGAAGCTTTCTTT	TRBD1	TRBV12-3/TRBV12-4	.	TRBJ1-1
CAISELAGGNYNEQFF	TGTGCCATCAGTGAGTTGGCGGGGGGGAACTACAATGAGCAGTTCTTC	TRBD2	TRBV10-3	few	TRBJ2-1
CASSLSGGYGYTF	TGTGCCAGCAGTTTATCAGGGGGATATGGCTACACCTTC	TRBD1	TRBV28	many	TRBJ1-2
CASTDGGAAKETQYF	TGCGCCAGCACCGACGGAGGGGCCGCAAAAGAGACCCAGTACTTC	.	TRBV5-1	.	TRBJ2-5
CASSSSGGEETQYF	TGTGCCAGCAGCTCTAGCGGGGGGGAGGAGACCCAGTACTTC	TRBD2	TRBV28	few	TRBJ2-5
CASTVGVISRNTIYF	TGTGCCAGCACCGTGGGGGTAATCTCTAGAAACACCATATATTTT	.	TRBV28	many	TRBJ1-3
CASSKGGDGSYEQYF	TGTGCCAGCAGCAAAGGGGGGGACGGTTCCTACGAGCAGTACTTC	.	TRBV21-1	few	TRBJ2-7
CASNDGAGRGGVTEAFF	TGTGCCAGCAACGATGGGGCAGGGAGAGGTGGTGTCACTGAAGCTTTCTTT	.	TRBV6-2/TRBV6-3	many	TRBJ1-1
CASSGELLGVRGTDTQYF	TGTGCCAGCAGCGGAGAATTGCTAGGGGTAAGAGGGACAGATACGCAGTATTTT	.	TRBV9	few	TRBJ2-3
CASTGTENTGELFF	TGTGCCAGCACCGGGACCGAGAACACCGGGGAGCTGTTTTTT	.	TRBV2	many	TRBJ2-2
CASSVGAEGFSYEQYF	TGTGCCAGCAGCGTAGGGGCTGAGGGTTTCTCCTACGAGCAGTACTTC	.	TRBV9	.	TRBJ2-7
CASSTDRGFEKLFF	TGTGCCAGCTCAACAGACAGGGGATTTGAAAAACTGTTTTTT	TRBD1	TRBV18	many	TRBJ1-4
CASSLEGGANTEAFF	TGTGCCAGCAGTCTAGAGGGGGGCGCGAACACTGAAGCTTTCTTT	.	TRBV6-6	few	TRBJ1-1
CASSRGTSGGYEQYF	TGTGCCAGCAGCCGCGGGACTAGCGGGGGGTATGAGCAGTACTTC	TRBD2	TRBV16	few	TRBJ2-7
CASSYTSQWGETQYF	TGTGCCAGCAGTTACACAAGCCAGTGGGGAGAGACCCAGTACTTC	.	TRBV6-2/TRBV6-3	.	TRBJ2-5
CASSLRTGGGRNQPQHF	TGTGCCAGCAGTTTAAGGACGGGGGGAGGGCGCAATCAGCCCCAGCATTTT	.	TRBV12-3/TRBV12-4	many	TRBJ1-5
CASSKDSGGTQETQYF	TGTGCCAGCAGCAAAGATAGCGGGGGGACCCAAGAGACCCAGTACTTC	.	TRBV21-1	few	TRBJ2-5
CASSQDGNSPLHF	TGTGCCAGCAGCCAAGATGGGAATTCACCCCTCCACTTT	.	TRBV3-1	many	TRBJ1-6
CASSFQSSYEQYF	TGCGCCAGCAGCTTCCAGAGTTCCTACGAGCAGTACTTC	.	TRBV5-1	.	TRBJ2-7
CASSRPGGPPRAYGYTF	TGTGCCAGCAGCCGTCCCGGTGGCCCTCCCCGGGCTTATGGCTACACCTTC	.	TRBV7-2	many	TRBJ1-2
CASSSDGAYEQYF	TGTGCCAGCAGTTCGGACGGAGCCTACGAGCAGTACTTC	.	TRBV6-2/TRBV6-3	.	TRBJ2-7
CASSANGGAIYEQYF	TGCGCCAGCAGCGCGAACGGGGGGGCCATCTACGAGCAGTACTTC	TRBD2	TRBV5-1	few	TRBJ2-7
CAISEGLGLMNTEAFF	TGTGCCATCAGTGAAGGGCTGGGGTTAATGAACACTGAAGCTTTCTTT	.	TRBV10-3	many	TRBJ1-1
CASIQDLAGTGELFF	TGTGCCAGCATCCAAGATCTAGCGGGGACCGGGGAGCTGTTTTTT	TRBD2	TRBV6-2/TRBV6-3	few	TRBJ2-2
CSVPLQGARGYTF	TGCAGCGTTCCGCTACAGGGGGCGCGAGGCTACACCTTC	TRBD1	TRBV29-1	many	TRBJ1-2
CSADYSYEQYF	TGCAGTGCCGACTATTCCTACGAGCAGTACTTC	.	TRBV20-1	many	TRBJ2-7
CSAIFQGTIYF	TGCAGTGCTATTTTCCAGGGTACCATATATTTT	.	TRBV20-1	few	TRBJ1-3
CASSEARGYGYTF	TGTGCCAGCAGTGAAGCAAGGGGCTATGGCTACACCTTC	.	TRBV2	many	TRBJ1-2
CASSSSSGTANYGYTF	TGTGCCAGCAGTTCCTCGTCCGGGACAGCTAACTATGGCTACACCTTC	TRBD1	TRBV12-3/TRBV12-4	.	TRBJ1-2
CASSQDASSGANVLTF	TGCGCCAGCAGCCAAGACGCGAGCTCTGGGGCCAACGTCCTGACTTTC	.	TRBV4-3	many	TRBJ2-6